This T cell receptor beta chain was captured by sequencing in a study of T cell changes during pregnancy in multiple sclerosis. The data were produced by immunoSEQ multiplex PCR, yet TCRdb's version contains in-frame clones alone and is incomplete. The sample includes approximately 42,000 clones, roughly 84% of them seen just once. J was trimmed by 1 base and V by 5 bases; bases with no gene match: 3. The length of the CDR3 is 14 residues. The germline V gene encodes CDR1 SNHLY and CDR2 FYNNEI. The chain is built from TRBV2 and TRBJ1-1; the match to TRBD1 covers 8 bases. The receptor's source is a female donor with multiple sclerosis, enrolled in a pregnancy study. The sequenced sample was CD4+ T cells from peripheral blood mononuclear cells, obtained before pregnancy. The CDR3 reads CASSQTGANTEAFF. The CDR3 DNA sequence: TGTGCCAGCAGTCAGACAGGGGCGAACACTGAAGCTTTCTTT.